This TCR beta chain emerged from a study of cytomegalovirus exposure and HLA in healthy donors (dated by TCRdb to 2015 to 2018). With respect to the entire study: An earlier analysis of approximately 640 of the donors reported 250 to 300 Gb of sequence data and some 100 million unique TCR beta sequences from roughly 180 million T cells. An early release that covered 640 HLA-typed donors contained about 290 gigabases of sequencing data and tens of millions of unique TCR sequences. Of the 350 to 450 genotyped donors, more than 75% were placed in the genetic ancestry cluster associated with self-reported Caucasian donors. The study was designed to test whether signatures of past pathogen exposure could be identified by cataloging public T cell receptors. The study profiled the T cell repertoires of 666 subjects by immunosequencing and related them to cytomegalovirus serostatus. In addition to the first cohort of hundreds of subjects, a separate validation cohort of under 150 different subjects was used. To predict cytomegalovirus infection status, the study combined high-throughput TCR immunosequencing, statistical association of individual TCRs with disease status, and machine learning. A later analysis re-examined previously published TCR beta repertoires from roughly 720 donors and added high-resolution HLA genotyping to investigate patterns of TCR occurrence. In the later analysis, no new phenotypic data were used to find candidate immune exposures; instead, reliance was placed on TCR beta sequences and their occurrence across donors. An earlier analysis of approximately 500 of the donors applied high-throughput TCR beta sequencing to assess whether each TCR beta V gene segment acted as functional or pseudogenic. Alongside the repertoire data, information on donor age, sex, ethnicity and CMV serostatus was compiled. Genome-wide SNP genotypes for about three fifths of the roughly 670 donors were used in a later genetic analysis, which treated that subset as a discovery cohort. All discovery cohort repertoires had been generated on a single sequencing platform. Class I and class II HLA loci were covered by the typing at four-digit resolution. Typing coverage varied by locus: roughly 629-640 donors for A, B, C, DRB1 and DQB1; 500 to 550 for DQA1; some 610 for DPA1; fewer than 480 for DPB1. Roughly five DR-DQ haplotypes were treated as single units for association and clustering because of strong linkage in the cohort. Among some 400 genotyped donors of the cohort, an average of roughly 230,000 unique TCR beta nucleotide sequences was sequenced per donor, of which approximately 19% were non-productive. Overall study outcomes, separate from this receptor: Specific HLA alleles were associated with 16,951 TCR beta sequences at a false discovery rate of 0.05 in a later analysis. In a later analysis, HLA-associated TCR beta chains showed more clonal expansion and lower generation probabilities than non-associated chains that were equally common. According to a later analysis, most CMV-associated TCR beta chains appeared to be HLA-restricted, and the HLA associations seemed to be driven largely by CMV exposure. V-gene and J-gene trimming of TCR beta chains was associated with a missense DCLRE1C variant in a later genetic analysis, and the association was replicated in an independent cohort. Strong co-occurrence of HLA alleles, especially DR and DQ, made assigning TCR associations to individual alleles difficult. According to the authors, the approach could potentially be generalized to other disease states and immunological phenotypes. Most TCR sequences were seen in very few donors, while some public TCRs were found in many individuals. Broadly in line with IMGT annotations, most TCR beta V segments showed up in productive rearrangements about 90% or about 30% of the time in an earlier analysis of some 590 of the donors. In a later analysis, TCR association rates were found to vary across HLA loci, with the most associated TCRs seen for DRB1 alleles and the fewest for HLA-C alleles. In this cohort, only TCR beta chains were sequenced, and detectable features were limited by the absence of alpha or paired-chain data. A further reported finding was that TCR beta sequences accurately predicted the HLA-A and HLA-B alleles for most subjects in the first cohort. Some IMGT-functional V segments, including TRBV6-2 and TRBV6-3, could not be distinguished by the 87-base-pair reads and were therefore excluded. In the study, some 180 TCR beta chains were listed as associated with cytomegalovirus. A few of the identified cytomegalovirus-associated TCR beta chains were confirmed in vitro to be specific for cytomegalovirus antigens. Because counts were too low, some 17 rarely observed V segments, including chromosome 9 orphons, were left out of the earlier analysis of 587 of the donors. For the cohort, immune exposure information was limited to CMV serostatus. Presence/absence analyses assumed roughly uniform sequencing depth across donors, an assumption that may not hold. In a later genetic analysis, fewer N-insertions in productive TCRs were reported among donors in an Asian-associated ancestry cluster than the roughly 700-donor mean. The sequencing pipeline was judged likely to have produced a cluster of highly shared sequence variants as a technical artifact. Because HLA typing was unavailable for some donors at each locus, only the typed subset was used in association tests. Correlated functional status among segregating V segments might be attributable to linkage disequilibrium, but an unknown experimental factor could not be ruled out. Several of the top co-occurrence clusters appeared to be linked to parvovirus B19, influenza, CMV and Epstein-Barr virus, according to a later analysis. In both the original and validation cohorts, the classifier was reported to diagnose cytomegalovirus status with high specificity and sensitivity.

The junction shows trimming of 4 bases on V and 5 bases on J, plus 20 bases between the germline ends. The CDR3 goes from the cysteine to the phenylalanine over 16 residues. Just the 48-base CDR3 DNA is kept, in frame starting at base 1. CDR1 and CDR2 (SNHLY, FYNNEI) derive from the germline V gene. The cohort was made up of roughly 670 healthy bone marrow donors. All cohort members were sampled while nominally healthy, although unrecorded immune exposures were likely present. The donor tested CMV seropositive, placing the donor among the approximately 310 seropositive members of the cohort. A peripheral blood sample was provided by each donor, and peripheral blood mononuclear cells were used for TCR beta sequencing. Genomic DNA was extracted from the blood cell samples with the Qiagen DNeasy Blood Extraction Kit. Receptor amplification or capture employed the immunoSEQ multiplex PCR assay. For the multiplex PCR, a mixture combining 60 forward primers for TCR Vbeta segments and 13 reverse primers for TCR Jbeta segments was used. The CDR3 region of rearranged TCR beta genes was amplified from genomic DNA by a multiplex PCR assay. The amplified TCR beta libraries were sequenced on the Illumina HiSeq System as 87-base-pair reads. The published analysis was carried out like this. A later analysis counted 75 million to 100 million unique TCR beta chains across the 700 or so repertoires, and 9.5 million to 11 million of these chains were shared by at least two donors. To remove PCR and sequencing errors, raw reads were error-corrected and collapsed into unique sequences using a nearest-neighbor algorithm that merged closely related sequences. V, D and J gene segments were assigned by aligning CDR3 sequences to IMGT reference sequences. For a sequence to be retained, a match of at least six nucleotides to both a V gene segment and a J gene segment was required. Rearrangements were called productive when the CDR3 lacked stop codons and stayed in frame with V and J; all others were non-productive. CDR3 was defined by IMGT convention, running from the second conserved V-encoded cysteine to the conserved J-encoded phenylalanine. Sequences without an unambiguous match to a single V gene segment were excluded from the earlier analysis of almost 600 of the donors. In an earlier analysis of roughly 600 of the donors, a V segment was called functional when productive rearrangements were above 56.7%, and segregating when the standard deviation between donors exceeded 5%. A statistical classification framework was built to diagnose cytomegalovirus status from the catalog of TCR beta chain sequences. In a later analysis, TCR nucleotide sequences were compared against IMGT/GENE-DB human TR gene sequences so that V and J genes could be assigned. A later analysis assigned CDR3 sequences and most-parsimonious VDJ recombination scenarios with the TCRdist pipeline. A later analysis defined each TCR beta chain by its CDR3 amino acid sequence plus V-gene family, and excluded reads lacking a unique V-gene family. To address suspected cross-contamination and a sequencing artifact, a later analysis removed a few hundred highly shared, low-generation-probability nucleotide sequences. For each public chain, a later analysis derived a clonal expansion index from normalized ranks of inferred template counts within each repertoire. In a later analysis, generation probabilities were computed using a VDJ recombination model fitted to out-of-frame rearrangements, and the results were checked against IGoR. In a later analysis, hypergeometric tests were used to score TCR-TCR, TCR-HLA and TCR-CMV co-occurrence, with a repertoire-size bias correction applied to TCR pairs. To estimate false discovery rates, a later analysis permuted the HLA or CMV assignments 20 times. In a later analysis, co-occurring TCRs were grouped using DBSCAN, with TCRdist sequence similarity added in when clustering inside HLA-allele-positive subsets. Repertoires with fewer than 30,000 or more than 120,000 public chains, plus five repertoires with anomalous nucleotide sharing, were excluded from co-occurrence clustering. Held by TCRdb, this immuneACCESS table contains in-frame sequences only and omits some clones. Under half of the omission traces to an unresolved V gene where checked; the cause of the rest is unknown. V, J and clone size derive from that table, while D and trimming were established from the DNA sequence. Across this sample there are 90,000 to 110,000 clones, with approximately 82% seen only once. The leading ten clones occupy roughly 8.2% of the sample.

With regard to this clone: The specificity of this receptor is unknown. Per-nucleotide qualities are absent, and no much larger clonotype sits a single base away.

Recombination joined TRBV2 with TRBJ1-1, with the D gene not confidently named. Sequencing was performed on PBMCs. This TCR came from a man between 40 and 49 years old in good health and CMV-seropositive. The nucleotide sequence reads as follows: TGTGCCAGCAGTGGCCTCGGCATGGAAGCGGGTACTGAAGCTTTCTTT. This yields the protein CASSGLGMEAGTEAFF.